The sequence of this TCR beta chain was determined in a study of blood T cells in healthy people across ages. The CDR3 consists of 16 residues. The V and J ends lost 3 bases and 0 bases respectively, with 15 bases between them. Germline V CDR1 and CDR2: SQVTM, ANQGSEA. Together with a sample-barcoded 5' primer, a J-beta primer mix was included in a second PCR lasting about 6 to 11 cycles. With 12 random nucleotides, a template-switch adaptor tagged each individual cDNA molecule. Each CDR3 protein is one row after TCRdb ran MiXCR on the 5' RACE reads. The sample carries 700,000 to 850,000 distinct CDR3 sequences, 40% to 65% recorded once. Notes on this clonotype: Its target is unknown.

Study-wide results and caveats: Diversity was higher, and naive CD4+ cells more numerous, in long-lived donors than in aged donors.

The extraction recovered at least 5 micrograms of total RNA per sample. The V and J genes are TRBV29-1 and TRBJ1-3; a possible D gene is TRBD1 (6 bases). The clonotype originates from a man at least 80 years old in good health. Sequenced material: blood. CDR3 coding DNA: TGCAGCGTTGAGGGAACAGGGACCGGCTCTGGAAACACCATATATTTT. Its protein product is CSVEGTGTGSGNTIYF. Combining the CDR3 with reference TRBV29-1 and TRBJ1-3 gives the whole variable domain SAVISQKPSRDICQRGTSLTIQCQVDSQVTMMFWYRQQPGQSLTLIATANQGSEATYESGFVIDKFPISRPNLTFSTLTVSNMSPEDSSIYLCSVEGTGTGSGNTIYFGEGSWLTVV.